Below are 27 T cell receptor beta chains sequenced from a single sample in a study of CD8 T cells in Susac syndrome. Reverse transcription of about 0.45 to 1 ug RNA was carried out with random hexamers. TCRdb re-called the immunoSEQ multiplex PCR reads through MiXCR, storing one row per CDR3 protein. The sample holds roughly 400,000 distinct CDR3 sequences, approximately 85% seen once. Sequencing used CD8+ T cells from PBMCs. These receptors all stem from a human donor with multiple sclerosis.

The chain carries TRBV7-9 and TRBJ2-1, with D perhaps being TRBD1 or TRBD2 (5 bases each). The CDR3 length is 16 residues. V was clipped by 4 bases and J by 12 bases, with 25 bases between them. The germline V gene encodes CDR1 SEHNR and CDR2 FQNEAQ (reference sequence). The CDR3 is CASSSWTGTSVFGQFF. The CDR3 region has the DNA TGTGCCAGCAGCTCATGGACCGGGACCTCGGTCTTCGGGCAGTTCTTC.

This clonotype has just a few counts. The chain uses TRBV18 and TRBJ2-7; D is unresolved. The germline V and J ends were trimmed by 3 bases and 3 bases, with 9 bases remaining between them. The CDR3 extends over 13 amino acids. CDR1 and CDR2 from the germline V gene are KGHSH and LQKENI. The CDR3 region is CASSPVDNYEQYF. The CDR3 DNA is TGTGCCAGCTCACCCGTGGATAACTACGAGCAGTACTTC.

The chain combines TRBV6-4 with TRBJ1-4; D unresolved. The CDR3 has 13 residues. The germline V gene encodes CDR1 MRHNA and CDR2 SNTAGT. Trimming left V 4 bases short and J 8 bases short, with 11 bases between. CDR3 sequence (DNA): TGTGCCAGCAGTGGTAAACCGGGGGAAAAACTGTTTTTT. This encodes CASSGKPGEKLFF.

The chain has TRBV30 and TRBJ1-1, with unresolved D. The germline V and J ends were trimmed by 4 bases and 5 bases, with 8 bases remaining between them. The CDR3 is 11 amino acids. CDR1 and CDR2 from the germline V gene are GTSNPN and SVGIG (reference sequence). The CDR3 reads CAWTFRTEAFF. The CDR3, as DNA: TGTGCCTGGACGTTTAGGACTGAAGCTTTCTTT.

This rearrangement joins TRBV15 to TRBJ2-1, with D tentatively TRBD2 (5 bases). The CDR3 consists of 16 residues. V lost 4 bases and J lost 9, with 22 bases in between. CDR1 and CDR2 from the germline V gene are LNHNV and YYDKDF (reference sequence). CDR3 DNA sequence: TGTGCCACCAGCATAGAGGGTGGCGGTCCCTTAGGTGAGCAGTTCTTC. This sequence encodes CATSIEGGGPLGEQFF. The full variable domain, with the rest looked up from reference TRBV15 and TRBJ2-1, is DAMVIQNPRYQVTQFGKPVTLSCSQTLNHNVMYWYQQKSSQAPKLLFHYYDKDFNNEADTPDNFQSRRPNTSFCFLDIRSPGLGDTAMYLCATSIEGGGPLGEQFFGPGTRLTVL.

This chain uses TRBV5-4 with TRBJ2-7, with 7 bases fitting TRBD1. The germline gives CDR1 SGHNT, CDR2 YYREEE (reference sequence). CDR3 length: 21 amino acids. V trimming: 3 bases; J trimming: 3 bases; junction bases outside the gene matches: 27. This CDR3 is CASSYLALGPWLTGILYEQYF. DNA of the CDR3: TGTGCCAGCAGCTACTTGGCCCTTGGCCCTTGGCTGACAGGGATACTCTACGAGCAGTACTTC.

The chain is built from TRBV20-1 and TRBJ2-3; D is ambiguous. The V gene lost 0 bases and the J gene lost 6 bases, with 4 bases spanning the gap. Germline V CDR1 and CDR2: DFQATT, SNEGSKA (reference sequence). This CDR3 region has 11 residues. The DNA for the CDR3 is TGCAGTGCTAGAGATTGGGATACGCAGTATTTT. Protein sequence: CSARDWDTQYF.

Here the CDR3 reads CASSQVGPGGAYEQYF. The CDR3 DNA sequence: TGTGCCAGCAGCCAAGTGGGGCCAGGGGGCGCCTACGAGCAGTACTTC. The chain recombines TRBV3-1 with TRBJ2-7, with 8 bases identical to TRBD1. The CDR3 consists of 16 residues. CDR1 and CDR2 from the germline V gene are LGHDT and YNNKEL (reference sequence). The V segment lost 1 base and the J segment 2 bases; nucleotides outside the gene matches: 7.

Details on this clonotype: The limits of the CDR3 on the DNA are not certain, so only TCRdb's listed CDR3 is given. V and J are TRBV4-2 and TRBJ2-3; no DNA check was done on the table's D call, TRBD2. The CDR3 contains 16 residues when both ends are counted. Germline V gives CDR1 LGHNA, CDR2 YNFKEQ. The CDR3 sequence: CASSPVAGGITDTQSF.

The chain is built from TRBV29-1 and TRBJ2-7; D may be TRBD1 (6 bases). Trimming shortened V by 6 bases and J by 0 bases, and 12 bases separated the two germline ends. The CDR3 runs to 13 residues. The germline gives CDR1 SQVTM, CDR2 ANQGSEA. The CDR3 loop reads CSVRTASSYEQYF. As DNA, the CDR3 is TGCAGCGTGCGGACAGCGAGCTCCTACGAGCAGTACTTC.

This chain connects TRBV6-5 to TRBJ2-7, with D unresolved. V was clipped by 8 bases and J by 1 base, with 15 bases between them. This CDR3 has 14 amino acids. CDR1 MNHEY and CDR2 SVGAGI come from the germline V gene. The CDR3 protein is CASALGRLSYEQYF. For the CDR3, the DNA is TGTGCCAGCGCTTTGGGAAGGTTGTCCTACGAGCAGTACTTC.

The J gene is TRBJ2-7, the V gene TRBV20-1; tentatively, D is TRBD1 (6 bases). Trimming took off 3 bases at V and 5 bases at J, with 11 bases between the two ends. The CDR3 has 12 residues. The V gene's germline CDR1 is DFQATT and CDR2 SNEGSKA (reference sequence). The DNA of the CDR3 is TGCAGTGCTAGCACAGGGTCCGACGAGCAGTACTTC. Protein: CSASTGSDEQYF.

V gene TRBV2 combines with J gene TRBJ2-5; TRBD2 agrees at 9 bases. The V segment lost 11 bases and the J segment 5 bases; nucleotides outside the gene matches: 12. The CDR3 has 14 amino acids. The germline V gene encodes CDR1 SNHLY and CDR2 FYNNEI. The CDR3 here is CAGPITGLAETQYF. The CDR3 DNA is TGTGCCGGACCAATCACGGGACTAGCCGAGACCCAGTACTTC.

This chain connects TRBV7-9 to TRBJ2-4, with a possible D match to TRBD2 (5 bases). V lost 5 bases and J lost 9, with 14 bases in between. Germline CDR1 reads SEHNR; CDR2 reads FQNEAQ (reference sequence). CDR3 length: 13 residues. Here the CDR3 DNA reads TGTGCCAGCAGCCCAGGCGGAGGCAGCATTCAGTACTTC. The encoded protein is CASSPGGGSIQYF.

The table lists this clonotype with a few counts. The V and J genes are TRBV2 and TRBJ2-3, with no clear D. There are 11 residues in the CDR3. V was trimmed by 7 bases and J by 9 bases, leaving 11 bases between them. In germline, CDR1 is SNHLY, CDR2 FYNNEI. CDR3 sequence (DNA): TGTGCCAGCACCGGCGACGAGACGCAGTATTTT. Translating gives CASTGDETQYF. Together with reference TRBV2 and TRBJ2-3, the CDR3 gives the full variable domain: EPEVTQTPSHQVTQMGQEVILRCVPISNHLYFYWYRQILGQKVEFLVSFYNNEISEKSEIFDDQFSVERPDGSNFTLKIRSTKLEDSAMYFCASTGDETQYFGPGTRLTVL.

This sequence joins TRBV6-1 and TRBJ2-2, with TRBD1 as a possible D gene (6 bases). V lost 8 bases to trimming and J lost 4 bases, with 14 bases between them. The CDR3 runs to 14 residues. CDR1 and CDR2 from the germline V gene are MNHNS and SASEGT. CDR3 residues: CASPQGHGTGELFF. The CDR3, as DNA: TGTGCCAGCCCGCAGGGACATGGCACCGGGGAGCTGTTTTTT.

The rearrangement joins TRBV5-1 to TRBJ2-7; 8 nucleotides align to TRBD1. The CDR3 loop spans 14 amino acids. The germline V gene has CDR1 SGHRS and CDR2 YFSETQ. V dropped 2 bases and J dropped 2; count of bases not matched to a gene: 3. This chain's CDR3 is CASSLPTGAYEQYF. The CDR3 DNA sequence: TGCGCCAGCAGCTTACCGACAGGGGCCTACGAGCAGTACTTC.

This chain connects TRBV27 to TRBJ2-1, with D perhaps given as TRBD1 or TRBD2 (5 bases each). The CDR3 loop spans 14 amino acids. Germline lookup yields CDR1 MNHEY and CDR2 SMNVEV (reference sequence). Trimming left V 0 bases short and J 11 bases short, with 14 bases between. CDR3 protein: CASSLSESGTQQFF. As DNA, the CDR3 is TGTGCCAGCAGTTTATCGGAATCCGGGACCCAGCAGTTCTTC.

The CDR3 protein is CAFLRSYNEQFF. CDR3 nucleotide sequence: TGTGCCTTTCTGAGGTCCTACAATGAGCAGTTCTTC. V gene TRBV30 combines with J gene TRBJ2-1; unclear D gene. Per germline, CDR1 GTSNPN and CDR2 SVGIG (reference sequence). Trimming cost V 7 bases and J 1 base, with 8 bases left between them. The CDR3 runs to 12 residues. Supplemented by reference TRBV30 and TRBJ2-1, the full variable domain reads SQTIHQWPATLVQPVGSPLSLECTVEGTSNPNLYWYRQAAGRGLQLLFYSVGIGQISSEVPQNLSASRPQDRQFILSSKKLLLSDSGFYLCAFLRSYNEQFFGPGTRLTVL.

This chain links TRBV5-5 with TRBJ1-6; D is undetermined. Trimming left V 4 bases short and J 6 bases short, with 17 bases between. Germline V gene sequence: CDR1 SGHKS, CDR2 YYEKEE (reference sequence). This CDR3 comprises 16 residues. CDR3 DNA sequence: TGTGCCAGCAGCGCGGAGCACCCGGCGATTAATTCACCCCTCCACTTT. Encoded protein: CASSAEHPAINSPLHF.

This clonotype was observed a single time. In DNA, the CDR3 is TGTGCCAGCAGCTTATTTAGCGGATCCTACAATGAGCAGTTCTTC. It specifies CASSLFSGSYNEQFF. The chain couples TRBV11-2 to TRBJ2-1; D is possibly TRBD2 (6 bases). The ends were cut back, 2 bases at V and 1 base at J, with 9 bases in the middle. Germline V lookup: CDR1 SGHAT, CDR2 FQNNGV. There are 15 residues in the CDR3.

This clonotype has only one observation. The chain links TRBV7-8 to TRBJ2-7; 7 nucleotides match TRBD2. Looked up from germline, CDR1 is SGHVS and CDR2 is FQNEAQ. The CDR3 runs 17 residues. Unmatched junction bases numbered 13, after V lost 2 bases and J lost 3 bases. CDR3 sequence: CASSLPRLGSSGYEQYF. In DNA form, the CDR3 reads TGTGCCAGCAGCTTACCACGACTCGGCTCTAGCGGCTACGAGCAGTACTTC.

The rearrangement links TRBV10-2 to TRBJ1-1, with TRBD1 matching 9 bases. Germline V lookup: CDR1 WSHSY, CDR2 SAAADI. The V and J ends lost 7 bases and 1 base, in that order; junction bases with no gene match: 7. CDR3 length equals 15 residues. CDR3 in amino acids: CASKGDRETNTEAFF. The CDR3 DNA follows: TGCGCCAGCAAAGGGGACAGGGAAACGAACACTGAAGCTTTCTTT.

DNA for the CDR3: TGTGCCAGCAGTTACACAGGGACAGGGACGAATGAAAAACTGTTTTTT. Amino acids: CASSYTGTGTNEKLFF. J is TRBJ1-4 and V is TRBV2, with 9 bases fitting TRBD1. The germline V gene encodes CDR1 SNHLY and CDR2 FYNNEI. The CDR3 contains 16 residues. Germline trimming cut 5 bases from V and 5 bases from J; bases unmatched to any gene: 9.

The genes are TRBV29-1 and TRBJ2-5, with 9 bases matching TRBD1. The germline V gene encodes CDR1 SQVTM and CDR2 ANQGSEA. J lost 4 bases, V lost 4 bases, and 10 bases had no gene match. This CDR3 contains 15 residues. DNA for the CDR3: TGCAGCGTTGGTGAGACAGGGGGAGTAGTAGAGACCCAGTACTTC. Protein: CSVGETGGVVETQYF.

This clonotype was seen just once. The chain has TRBV30 and TRBJ2-5; possible D gene TRBD1, 5 bases. V was pared by 3 bases and J by 5 bases, with 13 bases between. The CDR3 contains 13 residues. Germline CDR1 and CDR2: GTSNPN and SVGIG (reference sequence). The chain's CDR3 is CAWSTGFGETQYF. The DNA for the CDR3 is TGTGCCTGGAGCACAGGCTTCGGCGAGACCCAGTACTTC. Variable domain in full (rest from reference TRBV30 and TRBJ2-5): SQTIHQWPATLVQPVGSPLSLECTVEGTSNPNLYWYRQAAGRGLQLLFYSVGIGQISSEVPQNLSASRPQDRQFILSSKKLLLSDSGFYLCAWSTGFGETQYFGPGTRLLVL.

V usage is TRBV27 and J usage is TRBJ1-1, with a weak D call TRBD1 (5 bases). CDR1 MNHEY and CDR2 SMNVEV come from the germline V gene (reference sequence). CDR3 size: 12 residues. V lost 10 bases, J lost 5 bases, and 14 bases lay in between. The CDR3 DNA reads as TGTGCCACACTAAGGGGAGGTACTGAAGCTTTCTTT. Translation: CATLRGGTEAFF.